Below, 10 T cell receptor beta chains from the same sample are listed, as sequenced in a study of blood T cell repertoires in COVID-19. Assay used: immunoSEQ multiplex PCR; TCRdb lists only in-frame clones, some missing. The sample holds about 200,000 clones, just under 85% seen once. What was sequenced was peripheral blood. These TCRs come from a human donor with acute or convalescent COVID-19. The donor label of this sample is uncertain.

This clone was counted only a few times. The chain has TRBV4-2 and TRBJ2-1; 9 bases fit TRBD2. CDR3 length equals 17 residues. The trim removed 0 bases at V and 8 bases at J, leaving 11 bases unmatched. Germline lookup yields CDR1 LGHNA and CDR2 YNFKEQ. The DNA of the CDR3 is TGTGCCAGCAGCCAAGATAACGGGCTAGCGGGACGATATGAGCAGTTCTTC. This sequence encodes CASSQDNGLAGRYEQFF.

As DNA, the CDR3 is TGTGCCAGCAGTTTATATACAGGGGGCACTGAAGCTTTCTTT. This translates into CASSLYTGGTEAFF. The chain couples TRBV27 to TRBJ1-1, with 8 bases aligning to TRBD1. Germline V gene lookup returns CDR1 MNHEY and CDR2 SMNVEV (reference sequence). Trimming cost V 1 base and J 4 bases; bases outside gene matches: 2. The CDR3 length is 14 residues.

The CDR3 DNA is TGTGCCAGCAGCACACAGAACACCGGGGAGCTGTTTTTT. Residues: CASSTQNTGELFF. The genes are TRBV7-2 and TRBJ2-2; no reliable D call. This CDR3 has 13 amino acids. Germline CDR1 and CDR2: SGHTA and FQGNSA. Trimming took off 5 bases at V and 1 base at J, with 5 bases between the two ends.

This clone was detected only a few times. The CDR3 region is CAWSAGGNSPLHF. The CDR3 region has the DNA TGTGCCTGGAGTGCAGGAGGAAATTCACCCCTCCACTTT. V usage is TRBV30 and J usage is TRBJ1-6; D remains unclear. The CDR3 is made up of 13 amino acids. Germline assignment: CDR1 GTSNPN and CDR2 SVGIG (reference sequence). V lost 1 base and J 7 bases, leaving 8 bases between the germline ends.

The chain links TRBV9 to TRBJ2-2, with D unclear. CDR1 and CDR2 from the germline V gene are SGDLS and YYNGEE. The CDR3 extends over 13 amino acids. V was trimmed by 2 bases and J by 3 bases, leaving 5 bases between them. As DNA, the CDR3 is TGTGCCAGCAGCGTGTTAGACACCGGGGAGCTGTTTTTT. It yields the protein CASSVLDTGELFF.

The V and J genes are TRBV7-2 and TRBJ1-5; D not certain. The CDR3 totals 14 residues. Trimming left V 4 bases short and J 2 bases short, with 9 bases between. CDR1 is SGHTA, CDR2 FQGNSA, per germline. This CDR3 is CASSSEAGNQPQHF. The CDR3 nucleotides are TGTGCCAGCAGCTCTGAGGCGGGCAATCAGCCCCAGCATTTT.

The DNA for the CDR3 is TGTGCCATCAGTTACAGGGTAGACAATGAGCAGTTCTTC. Its protein is CAISYRVDNEQFF. The chain uses TRBV10-3 and TRBJ2-1; possibly TRBD1 for D (6 bases). Germline CDR1 is ENHRY and CDR2 is SYGVKD. This CDR3 region has 13 residues. Trimming removed 5 bases from V and 5 bases from J, with 10 bases in between.

V and J are TRBV14 and TRBJ2-5, with D perhaps TRBD1 (5 bases). The CDR3 is 13 residues long. Per germline, CDR1 SGHDN and CDR2 FVKESK. The germline V and J ends were trimmed by 0 bases and 5 bases, with 7 bases remaining between them. The CDR3, as DNA: TGTGCCAGCAGCCAAGATAAGGGGGAGACCCAGTACTTC. Translated, it gives CASSQDKGETQYF.

In nucleotides, the CDR3 is TGTGCCAGCAGCCCCAGACTAGCGCCCGGGGCCAACGTCCTGACTTTC. This translates into CASSPRLAPGANVLTF. The chain is built from TRBV9 and TRBJ2-6; TRBD2 aligns across 8 bases. The CDR3 spans 16 residues. Germline V gene lookup returns CDR1 SGDLS and CDR2 YYNGEE. The ends lost 4 bases at V and 4 bases at J; junction bases unmatched: 7.

The chain links TRBV19 to TRBJ2-1; 12 bases agree with TRBD2. This CDR3 is 16 amino acids long. Germline-derived CDR1 and CDR2 are LNHDA and SQIVND (reference sequence). V gave up 5 bases and J gave up 8 bases; unmatched junction bases: 10. Here the CDR3 reads CASSSSLASGRDEQFF. The CDR3 DNA reads TGTGCCAGTAGTTCCTCCCTGGCTAGCGGGAGGGATGAGCAGTTCTTC.